These 20 T cell receptor beta chains were all obtained from the same sample, sequenced in a study of blood T cell repertoires in COVID-19. TCRdb's table, derived via immunoSEQ multiplex PCR, lists solely in-frame clones and lacks some. The table has more than 85,000 clones, about 88% seen once. Input material: peripheral blood. Receptor source: a woman older than 75 with acute or convalescent COVID-19.

The J gene is TRBJ1-1, the V gene TRBV4-1, with a tentative D call TRBD1 (5 bases). CDR3 size: 13 residues. CDR1 MGHRA and CDR2 YSYEKL come from the germline V gene. Between the trimmed V and J ends, which lost 0 bases and 8 bases, there was a span of 10 bases. CDR3 loop: CASSQDRYREAFF. Written as DNA, the CDR3 is TGCGCCAGCAGCCAAGATCGTTACAGGGAAGCTTTCTTT.

This clone was detected once. V gene TRBV28 combines with J gene TRBJ1-1; D perhaps matches TRBD1 (5 bases). Trimming removed 6 bases from V and 7 bases from J, with 12 bases in between. The CDR3 covers 12 residues. Germline lookup yields CDR1 MDHEN and CDR2 SYDVKM. In nucleotides, the CDR3 is TGTGCCAGCAGATCAGACAGCAATGAAGCTTTCTTT. Protein product: CASRSDSNEAFF.

V and J are TRBV3-1 (or the pseudogene TRBV3-2) and TRBJ2-1; 10 nucleotides match TRBD2. J lost 7 bases, V lost 1 base, and 7 bases had no gene match. This CDR3 is built from 16 residues. Germline lookup yields CDR1 LGHDT and CDR2 YNNKEL (reference sequence). The CDR3 region has the DNA TGTGCCAGCAGCCAAGGATCGGCTAGCGGGAGAAATGAGCAGTTCTTC. Residues: CASSQGSASGRNEQFF.

J is TRBJ2-1 and V is TRBV24-1; TRBD2 matches 13 bases. This CDR3 is 18 amino acids long. Germline CDR1 KGHDR, CDR2 SFDVKD. Trimming removed 4 bases from V and 0 bases from J; junction bases left unmatched: 5. In nucleotides, the CDR3 is TGTGCCACCAGTGACTCAAGGACTAGCGGGAGCTCCTACAATGAGCAGTTCTTC. This sequence encodes CATSDSRTSGSSYNEQFF.

The sample holds a few counts of this clone. The V call is TRBV30, the J call TRBJ1-5, with 8 bases aligning to TRBD1. J gave up 12 bases and V 1 base, and 8 bases lay outside the gene matches. CDR3 length: 13 amino acids. Germline-derived CDR1 and CDR2 are GTSNPN and SVGIG (reference sequence). CDR3 protein: CAWSGLGQGDQHF. The CDR3 DNA follows: TGTGCCTGGAGTGGGTTAGGACAGGGCGACCAGCATTTT. Complete variable domain (other parts from reference TRBV30 and TRBJ1-5): SQTIHQWPATLVQPVGSPLSLECTVEGTSNPNLYWYRQAAGRGLQLLFYSVGIGQISSEVPQNLSASRPQDRQFILSSKKLLLSDSGFYLCAWSGLGQGDQHFGDGTRLSIL.

The rearrangement joins TRBV7-8 to TRBJ2-7; maybe TRBD2 (7 bases). In germline, CDR1 is SGHVS, CDR2 FQNEAQ. V gave up 3 bases and J gave up 2 bases, with 20 bases separating them. This CDR3 is 17 amino acids long. The CDR3 DNA follows: TGTGCCAGCAGCTTGTCGGGGGGCACGGGGTTAGCCTACGAGCAGTACTTC. Residues: CASSLSGGTGLAYEQYF.

The chain employs TRBV19 and TRBJ1-2, with a weak D call TRBD1 (5 bases). Germline loops: CDR1 LNHDA, CDR2 SQIVND (reference sequence). The CDR3 sequence is 12 residues long. V lost 6 bases, J lost 6 bases, and 11 bases lay in between. The CDR3 sequence: CASRPGIHGYTF. The CDR3 DNA sequence: TGTGCCAGTAGGCCAGGGATCCATGGCTACACCTTC.

CDR3 amino acids: CSSLAGEETQYF. In DNA form, the CDR3 reads TGCAGTTCACTAGCGGGAGAAGAGACCCAGTACTTC. V usage is TRBV29-1 and J usage is TRBJ2-5; 11 nucleotides align to TRBD2. This CDR3 is built from 12 residues. Germline V lookup: CDR1 SQVTM, CDR2 ANQGSEA.

V usage is TRBV24-1 and J usage is TRBJ2-6; D is possibly TRBD1 (5 bases). The germline gives CDR1 KGHDR, CDR2 SFDVKD. The CDR3 covers 16 residues. Between the trimmed V and J ends, which lost 4 bases and 0 bases, there was a span of 9 bases. Written as DNA, the CDR3 is TGTGCCACCAGTGACACTACAGGCTCTGGGGCCAACGTCCTGACTTTC. The encoded protein is CATSDTTGSGANVLTF.

V and J are TRBV2 and TRBJ1-1, with a weak D call TRBD1 (6 bases). V lost 3 bases, J lost 5 bases, and 13 bases lay in between. CDR3 length: 14 amino acids. Germline V CDR1 and CDR2: SNHLY, FYNNEI. The CDR3 loop reads CASSDHREVTEAFF. Written as DNA, the CDR3 is TGTGCCAGCAGTGATCACAGGGAAGTAACTGAAGCTTTCTTT.

J is TRBJ1-6 and V is TRBV6-2 or TRBV6-3; 7 bases line up with TRBD1. The ends lost 2 bases at V and 7 bases at J; junction bases unmatched: 5. CDR3 length: 15 residues. Germline CDR1 is MNHEY and CDR2 is SVGEGT. CDR3 DNA sequence: TGTGCCAGCAGTTACCGGACAGGACAGAATTCACCCCTCCACTTT. Translating gives CASSYRTGQNSPLHF.

The rearrangement uses TRBV30 and TRBJ2-4; tentatively, D is TRBD2 (7 bases). The length of the CDR3 is 13 residues. Trimming pared 0 bases from V and 7 bases from J, leaving 10 bases between. Per the germline V gene, CDR1 is GTSNPN and CDR2 is SVGIG (reference sequence). The CDR3 sequence: CAWSVGGPNIQYF. Written as DNA, the CDR3 is TGTGCCTGGAGTGTGGGGGGGCCGAACATTCAGTACTTC.

The rearrangement uses TRBV3-1 (or the pseudogene TRBV3-2) and TRBJ2-7, with 7 bases lining up with TRBD1. J was trimmed by 3 bases and V by 0 bases; bases with no gene match: 14. The germline CDR1 and CDR2 sequences are LGHDT and YNNKEL (reference sequence). The CDR3 is 18 residues long. CDR3 amino acids: CASSQDRMRGQDGYEQYF. Here the CDR3 DNA reads TGTGCCAGCAGCCAAGATCGCATGAGGGGGCAGGATGGCTACGAGCAGTACTTC.

The chain couples TRBV5-1 to TRBJ2-7; 9 bases map to TRBD1. The germline V gene has CDR1 SGHRS and CDR2 YFSETQ. This CDR3 has 16 amino acids. J lost 5 bases, V lost 2 bases, and 11 bases had no gene match. For the CDR3, the DNA is TGCGCCAGCAGCTTTTATATGTGGGGACAGGGTGACGAGCAGTACTTC. This sequence encodes CASSFYMWGQGDEQYF.

The table lists this clone with a count of one. This chain joins TRBV18 and TRBJ2-3, with 8 nucleotides matching TRBD2. Germline lookup yields CDR1 KGHSH and CDR2 LQKENI. The CDR3 covers 15 residues. The trim removed 3 bases at V and 4 bases at J, leaving 6 bases unmatched. CDR3 sequence reads: CASSPPGGVPDTQYF. CDR3 nucleotides: TGTGCCAGCTCACCCCCGGGAGGGGTCCCAGATACGCAGTATTTT.

The genes are TRBV19 and TRBJ2-7; D possibly corresponds to TRBD2 (6 bases). CDR3 length equals 15 residues. The V and J ends lost 5 bases and 6 bases respectively, with 20 bases between them. CDR1 and CDR2 (germline): LNHDA, SQIVND (reference sequence). In nucleotides, the CDR3 is TGTGCCAGTAGTCCCGAGCGGGTTCTTCCTCTCGAGCAGTACTTC. Amino acids: CASSPERVLPLEQYF.

J is TRBJ1-2 and V is TRBV7-2; 8 bases align to TRBD1. The CDR3 spans 15 residues. V lost 5 bases and J lost 8; bases outside the gene matches: 13. The germline gives CDR1 SGHTA, CDR2 FQGNSA. CDR3 amino acids: CASSITVQGAGGYTF. The CDR3 DNA reads as TGTGCCAGCAGCATCACTGTTCAGGGGGCTGGAGGCTACACCTTC.

The chain uses TRBV24-1 and TRBJ2-2; 11 bases are a match to TRBD2. Germline V gives CDR1 KGHDR, CDR2 SFDVKD. CDR3 length: 17 amino acids. J lost 4 bases, V lost 3 bases, and 6 bases had no gene match. CDR3 region: CATSDPGLAGRTGELFF. CDR3 nucleotides: TGTGCCACCAGTGATCCAGGACTAGCGGGCCGCACCGGGGAGCTGTTTTTT.

The chain combines TRBV30 with TRBJ2-7, with 9 bases lining up with TRBD2. CDR1 is GTSNPN, CDR2 SVGIG, per germline (reference sequence). The trim removed 8 bases at V and 2 bases at J, leaving 7 bases unmatched. This CDR3 has 13 residues. CDR3 in amino acids: CAGGLALTYEQYF. The DNA for the CDR3 is TGTGCCGGAGGACTAGCGCTAACCTACGAGCAGTACTTC.

The table lists this clone with a few counts. This chain's CDR3 is CATSRAGQSNTGELFF. In DNA form, the CDR3 reads TGTGCCACCAGCAGAGCCGGACAGTCGAACACCGGGGAGCTGTTTTTT. The chain is built from TRBV15 and TRBJ2-2; weak D call: TRBD1 (6 bases). Germline V gene data show CDR1 as LNHNV and CDR2 as YYDKDF (reference sequence). The CDR3 consists of 16 residues. Trimming pared 1 base from V and 0 bases from J, leaving 9 bases between.